This entry is about one TCR beta chain. What antigen it recognizes has not been identified. The CDR3 sequence holds 14 residues, the cysteine and phenylalanine included. The nucleotide record is missing. CDR1 and CDR2, per the germline V gene, are MGHDK and SYGVNS. The record originates from a study of T cells expressing NK-cell markers (dated by TCRdb to the early 2020s). Looking at the study overall: Three sorted T-cell subsets (CD3+CD56+NKG2C+, CD3+CD56+NKG2C- and CD3+CD56-NKG2C+) from seven to nine donors had their TCR beta-chain repertoires profiled. Seven of the eight sequenced donors were HCMV-seropositive and one was HCMV-seronegative. All eight donors whose samples were sequenced were randomly selected healthy volunteers, three of them men and five women. Illumina HiSeq 2000/2500, MiSeq or NextSeq was used to sequence libraries as 2 x 150 bp reads. Summary of the overall study and its limitations: Whether the expanded NKG2C-expressing T cell clones were specific for HCMV antigens remained unclear. In a handful of donors, the dominant CD3+CD56+NKG2C+ clonotypes were among the top 10 CD8+ clonotypes and accounted for about 1.0-7.5% of CD8+ T cells. Those dominant clonotypes were again the most abundant among CD3+CD56-NKG2C+ cells in several donors, at 28.3-60.1%.

The sequencer listed for this sample is Illumina HiSeq 2000. TCR beta cDNA libraries were prepared using 5'RACE template switching, which introduced a universal primer site and unique molecular identifiers. Priming for cDNA synthesis came from the TCR beta constant segment, and two successive PCR amplification steps followed. The authors' analysis ran thus. MIGEC handled demultiplexing of the reads and grouping by UMI, while MiTCR was used to assemble and quantify clonotypes. To exclude erroneous sequences, any TCR cDNA sequence not supported by at least two reads was discarded. Downstream repertoire analysis used the tcR package, and clonotypes were matched across fractions by CDR3 nucleotide sequence plus V segment. VDJmatch was used to annotate antigen specificity against VDJdb, with one amino acid substitution allowed in CDR3. Reads reprocessed by TCRdb are summarized as one entry per CDR3 protein sequence, and DNA is absent. TCRdb, not the original authors, processed these V and J calls. The sample's table lists a count of some 500,000 distinct CDR3 sequences. The ten largest clonotypes hold over 1.1% of the sample.

HCMV-specific IgG was detected in serum with a commercial ELISA kit to determine HCMV serostatus. Ficoll density gradient centrifugation was used to isolate peripheral blood mononuclear cells from blood. The specimen was blood T cells: a sorted CD56 or NKG2C T cell subset, CD4+ or CD8+ T cells, or bulk PBMC T cells (not recorded which). Recombination connected TRBV25-1 to TRBJ2-5; the TCRdb D gene call, TRBD1, has no DNA to confirm it. This sequence originates from a woman between 45 and 65 years old in good health. Donor details come from another sample of the same person, matched by shared clones. The CDR3 protein sequence reads: CASSPPGVQETQYF.